The clone carrying this T cell receptor beta chain was counted only a few times. In the authors' workflow: How many nucleated cells were present was estimated from reference gene primer amplification. Using immunoSEQ multiplex PCR, the repertoire was profiled, and TCRdb retains in-frame clones only, with some absent. The V and J calls and the clone size are those of that table, but D and trimming were determined from the DNA. This table has under 200,000 clones, approximately 85% appearing once. Germline V gene sequence: CDR1 MDHEN, CDR2 SYDVKM. V gave up 1 base and J gave up 2 bases, with 12 bases separating them. The CDR3 has 17 amino acids. The sample originates from a study of blood T cell repertoires in COVID-19. Study-wide context: Samples of COVID-19 (acute and convalescent) were obtained from the United States, Italy and Spain. T cells, B-cell-depleted T cells, or PBMCs provided the cDNA or gDNA that served as material.

Participants had their cohort set by participant-reported clinical history. The receptor comes from a man aged 40-49 years with acute COVID-19. The chain combines TRBV28 with TRBJ2-6, with D maybe TRBD1 (6 bases). The sequenced material came from PBMCs or T cells enriched from blood (not recorded which). CDR3 loop: CASSLFMGAPGANVLTF. DNA for the CDR3: TGTGCCAGCAGTTTATTCATGGGGGCTCCTGGGGCCAACGTCCTGACTTTC.